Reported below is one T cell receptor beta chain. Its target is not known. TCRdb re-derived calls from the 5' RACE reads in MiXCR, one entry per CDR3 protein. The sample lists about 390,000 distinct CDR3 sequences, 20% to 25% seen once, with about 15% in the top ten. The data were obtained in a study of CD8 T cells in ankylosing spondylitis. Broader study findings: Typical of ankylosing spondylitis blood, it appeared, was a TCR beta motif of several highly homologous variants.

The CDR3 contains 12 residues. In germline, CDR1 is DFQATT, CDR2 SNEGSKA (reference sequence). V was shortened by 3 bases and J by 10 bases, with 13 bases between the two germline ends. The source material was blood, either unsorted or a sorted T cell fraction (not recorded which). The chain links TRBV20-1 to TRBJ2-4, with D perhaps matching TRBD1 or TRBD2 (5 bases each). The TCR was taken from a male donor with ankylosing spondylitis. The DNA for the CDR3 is TGCAGTGCTAGCGGCCAGGGCGGGATTCAGTACTTC. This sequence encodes CSASGQGGIQYF.